This is a list of T cell receptor beta chains from one sample in a study of cytomegalovirus exposure and HLA in healthy donors. This table comes from immunoSEQ multiplex PCR, and its TCRdb copy is limited to in-frame clones, with some not included. The repertoire has some 43,000 clones, 80% to 95% of them found once; the top ten carry 5.6%. The sample comprised PBMCs. The receptors stem from a man aged 18 to 30 in good health and CMV-seronegative. CDR3s include the opening cysteine and the closing phenylalanine or tryptophan. D genes are given only for firm matches. Expanded clones are given a class, and other clones once, few, many or no size at all.

clone_size d_call j_call v_call cdr3_aa cdr3_nt
- - TRBJ1-5 TRBV6-6 CASMEGNQPQHF TGTGCCAGCATGGAGGGGAATCAGCCCCAGCATTTT
- - TRBJ1-1 TRBV15 CATSRGGTEAFF TGTGCCACCAGCAGGGGAGGGACTGAAGCTTTCTTT
- TRBD2 TRBJ2-1 TRBV5-5 CASSVGLAGSSYNEQFF TGTGCCAGCAGCGTGGGACTAGCGGGCAGCTCCTACAATGAGCAGTTCTTC
- TRBD1 TRBJ2-1 TRBV2 CASRPTGGFDNEQFF TGTGCCAGCAGACCGACAGGGGGCTTTGACAATGAGCAGTTCTTC
- TRBD1 TRBJ2-1 TRBV6-1 CASSVSTGSGVFSYNEQFF TGTGCCAGCAGTGTTTCGACAGGGAGTGGGGTTTTCTCCTACAATGAGCAGTTCTTC
- - TRBJ2-3 TRBV9 CASSVETSRTDTQYF TGTGCCAGCAGCGTGGAAACTAGCCGCACAGATACGCAGTATTTT
- - TRBJ1-1 TRBV25-1 CASSETGGVTEAFF TGTGCCAGCAGTGAAACAGGCGGGGTCACTGAAGCTTTCTTT
- TRBD1 TRBJ1-3 TRBV6-1 CASSLQGLAGNTIYF TGTGCCAGCAGTCTACAGGGGCTCGCGGGAAACACCATATATTTT
- TRBD2 TRBJ2-5 TRBV2 CASSETGLAGGRETQYF TGTGCCAGCAGCGAAACGGGACTAGCGGGGGGGAGAGAGACCCAGTACTTC
- TRBD1 TRBJ2-3 TRBV7-2 CASSRQGRTDTQYF TGTGCCAGCAGCCGACAGGGACGCACAGATACGCAGTATTTT
- - TRBJ2-3 TRBV6-5 CASSQDYTDTQYF TGTGCCAGCAGCCAGGACTACACAGATACGCAGTATTTT
- - TRBJ2-3 TRBV4-1 CASSQREGARDTQYF TGCGCCAGCAGCCAACGGGAGGGGGCGAGAGATACGCAGTATTTT
- - TRBJ1-3 TRBV18 CASSPSYTGSGNTIYF TGTGCCAGCTCACCAAGTTACACAGGGTCTGGAAACACCATATATTTT
- - TRBJ2-1 TRBV5-5 CASSLSGGGDNEQFF TGTGCCAGCAGCTTGTCCGGAGGAGGAGACAATGAGCAGTTCTTC
- TRBD1 TRBJ2-1 TRBV6-5 CASRTPGGGYNEQFF TGTGCCAGCAGGACCCCAGGGGGCGGGTACAATGAGCAGTTCTTC
- - TRBJ1-2 TRBV19 CASSIGRRESNYGYTF TGTGCCAGTAGTATAGGTCGTCGGGAGTCCAACTATGGCTACACCTTC
- TRBD1 TRBJ1-1 TRBV28 CASSGDRNMNTEAFF TGTGCCAGCAGCGGGGACAGAAACATGAACACTGAAGCTTTCTTT
- - TRBJ2-2 TRBV5-4 CASSGPKTGELFF TGTGCCAGCAGCGGTCCTAAGACCGGGGAGCTGTTTTTT
- - TRBJ2-3 TRBV7-8 CASQIVVTDTQYF TGTGCCAGTCAAATAGTCGTCACAGATACGCAGTATTTT
- TRBD2 TRBJ2-1 TRBV5-5 CASSFRAGWSEQFF TGTGCCAGCAGCTTTCGAGCGGGATGGAGTGAGCAGTTCTTC
- - TRBJ2-3 TRBV1 CTSSLTSGRLNTDTQYF TGCACCAGCAGCCTTACTAGCGGGAGGCTAAACACAGATACGCAGTATTTT
- TRBD2 TRBJ2-7 TRBV6-1 CASSSRGAYEQYF TGTGCCAGCAGTTCCCGGGGGGCCTACGAGCAGTACTTC
- TRBD1 TRBJ2-7 TRBV6-5 CASSYRTGVFAEQYF TGTGCCAGCAGTTACCGGACAGGAGTCTTCGCCGAGCAGTACTTC
- TRBD1 TRBJ1-4 TRBV28 CASRDGQGKNEKLFF TGTGCCAGCAGAGACGGACAGGGAAAGAATGAAAAACTGTTTTTT
- - TRBJ1-1 TRBV19 CASSRQRRGNTEAFF TGTGCCAGTAGTAGACAGCGGAGGGGAAACACTGAAGCTTTCTTT
- TRBD2 TRBJ2-1 TRBV6-5 CASRPSGNSYNEQFF TGTGCCAGCAGACCTAGCGGGAACTCCTACAATGAGCAGTTCTTC
- TRBD1 TRBJ1-2 TRBV4-1 CASSATGLGGYTF TGCGCCAGCAGTGCGACAGGGCTCGGAGGCTACACCTTC
- TRBD1 TRBJ2-1 TRBV7-3 CASSFLTGNEQFF TGTGCCAGCAGCTTCCTGACAGGGAATGAGCAGTTCTTC
- TRBD1 TRBJ1-1 TRBV7-2 CASSFAGTANTEAFF TGTGCCAGCAGCTTCGCCGGGACAGCGAACACTGAAGCTTTCTTT
- - TRBJ1-1 TRBV7-2 CASRREGAEAFF TGTGCCAGCAGGAGAGAGGGCGCTGAAGCTTTCTTT
- - TRBJ2-6 TRBV5-4 CASSTQGTGANVLTF TGTGCCAGCAGCACGCAGGGTACTGGGGCCAACGTCCTGACTTTC
- TRBD1 TRBJ2-5 TRBV28 CASSLGGQGEETQYF TGTGCCAGCAGCTTAGGTGGACAGGGAGAGGAGACCCAGTACTTC
few TRBD1 TRBJ2-7 TRBV4-3 CASSQIRTGDAEQYF TGCGCCAGCAGCCAGATCAGGACAGGGGACGCCGAGCAGTACTTC
once - TRBJ2-1 TRBV7-2 CASSLERNEQFF TGTGCCAGCAGCCTCGAGCGGAATGAGCAGTTCTTC
- TRBD1 TRBJ2-1 TRBV6-1 CASRTGSSYNEQFF TGTGCCAGCAGGACAGGGAGCTCCTACAATGAGCAGTTCTTC
- - TRBJ1-1 TRBV7-2 CASSLRGREHQTTEAFF TGTGCCAGCAGCTTAAGAGGGCGGGAGCATCAGACCACTGAAGCTTTCTTT
- TRBD1 TRBJ2-3 TRBV19 CASSSDHLDRDRGWDTQYF TGTGCCAGTAGTAGCGACCACCTCGATCGGGACAGGGGGTGGGATACGCAGTATTTT
- - TRBJ2-1 TRBV19 CASSTLGTRGNNEQFF TGTGCCAGTAGTACCCTCGGGACCAGGGGTAACAATGAGCAGTTCTTC
once - TRBJ2-1 TRBV5-6 CASSLAFGRRDYNEQFF TGTGCCAGCAGCTTGGCCTTCGGCAGGAGGGACTACAATGAGCAGTTCTTC
- TRBD2 TRBJ2-7 TRBV11-3 CASSSLLASGYEQYF TGTGCCAGCAGCTCCCTTCTGGCTAGCGGCTACGAGCAGTACTTC
- TRBD2 TRBJ2-7 TRBV28 CASSLTLAGEREQYF TGTGCCAGCAGCTTGACCCTAGCGGGAGAGCGCGAGCAGTACTTC
- TRBD1 TRBJ1-5 TRBV19 CASSMTGTGNQPQHF TGTGCCAGTAGTATGACAGGGACCGGGAATCAGCCCCAGCATTTT
- - TRBJ1-2 TRBV6-4 CASSAGVTGYGYTF TGTGCCAGCAGTGCCGGGGTTACTGGGTATGGCTACACCTTC
- - TRBJ2-7 TRBV6-1 CASSEGDNSYEQYF TGTGCCAGCAGTGAAGGGGACAACTCCTACGAGCAGTACTTC
- TRBD1 TRBJ2-7 TRBV11-3 CASSRQGVSSEQYF TGTGCCAGCAGCCGACAGGGGGTTTCATCCGAGCAGTACTTC
- TRBD1 TRBJ2-5 TRBV6-5 CASSETGLETQYF TGTGCCAGCAGTGAGACAGGGTTAGAGACCCAGTACTTC
- - TRBJ2-4 TRBV7-2 CASSLVGRPSQDIQYF TGTGCCAGCAGCTTAGTTGGCAGGCCGTCGCAAGACATTCAGTACTTC
- - TRBJ1-4 TRBV2 CASSITGPTNEKLFF TGTGCCAGCAGTATTACAGGGCCCACTAATGAAAAACTGTTTTTT
- - TRBJ2-3 TRBV7-2 CASIRGVAVSDTQYF TGTGCCAGCATTCGAGGCGTGGCGGTTTCAGATACGCAGTATTTT
- - TRBJ2-1 TRBV9 CASSVVGRGDRNNEQFF TGTGCCAGCAGCGTAGTGGGGAGGGGGGACAGGAACAATGAGCAGTTCTTC
- - TRBJ2-7 TRBV4-1 CASSQDTVYEQYF TGCGCCAGCAGCCAAGACACAGTCTACGAGCAGTACTTC
- TRBD2 TRBJ2-1 TRBV5-6 CASRLAGGAYNEQFF TGTGCCAGCAGGTTAGCGGGAGGGGCCTACAATGAGCAGTTCTTC
- - TRBJ2-3 TRBV5-1 CASSSRGGGPSADTQYF TGCGCCAGCAGCTCCCGTGGGGGGGGGCCAAGTGCAGATACGCAGTATTTT
- - TRBJ2-5 TRBV28 CASSGMKTQYF TGTGCCAGCAGTGGCATGAAGACCCAGTACTTC
- - TRBJ1-5 TRBV5-1 CASSLTGGNQPQHF TGCGCCAGCAGCTTAACAGGAGGCAATCAGCCCCAGCATTTT